These T cell receptor beta chains were read from a single sample in a study of shared clonotypes between healthy human individuals. Profiled with immunoSEQ multiplex PCR; TCRdb holds only in-frame clones, not every one. Among 1.5 million to 1.9 million clones listed, around 98% were seen once. The sequencing input was naive CD4+ T cells sorted from blood. These receptors were taken from a man aged 25 to 40 in good health. Each CDR3 is given with its conserved first and last residue. Fields, in order: clone size, D gene, J gene, V gene, CDR3 DNA, CDR3 protein. D genes are given only for firm matches. Clone size is shown for a subset of rows, as once, few, many or a class of expanded clone.

size: NA; D: NA; J: TRBJ2-3; V: TRBV28; DNA: TGTGCCAGCAGGGGGCAAGTAGATACGCAGTATTTT; CDR3: CASRGQVDTQYF
size: once; D: NA; J: TRBJ1-2; V: TRBV20-1; DNA: TGCAGTGCTAGAGAGGGTCTGGGCTACACCTTC; CDR3: CSAREGLGYTF
size: NA; D: TRBD2; J: TRBJ2-2; V: TRBV19; DNA: TGTGCCAGTACTAAAGGGACTAGTACCGGGGAGCTGTTTTTT; CDR3: CASTKGTSTGELFF
size: NA; D: NA; J: TRBJ2-2; V: TRBV14; DNA: TGTGCCAGCAGCCAAGAACTTAGGGGCGCGGAGCTGTTTTTT; CDR3: CASSQELRGAELFF
size: NA; D: NA; J: TRBJ1-2; V: TRBV5-4; DNA: TGTGCCAGCAGCCTCAAAGGGCCATATGGCTACACCTTC; CDR3: CASSLKGPYGYTF
size: NA; D: TRBD2; J: TRBJ2-1; V: TRBV30; DNA: TGTGCCTGGAGTGTATACGTTACTAGCGGGACCTACAATGAGCAGTTCTTC; CDR3: CAWSVYVTSGTYNEQFF
size: NA; D: NA; J: TRBJ2-7; V: TRBV2; DNA: TGTGCCAGCAGTGAAGAGGTCGTGCCCTACGAGCAGTACTTC; CDR3: CASSEEVVPYEQYF
size: NA; D: NA; J: TRBJ1-2; V: TRBV9; DNA: TGTGCCAGCAGCCCGCCGGGGCTTAATTATGGCTACACCTTC; CDR3: CASSPPGLNYGYTF
size: NA; D: TRBD1; J: TRBJ2-7; V: TRBV28; DNA: TGTGCCAGCAGTTTGTCACGAACAGGGGTTAGGACCTACGAGCAGTACTTC; CDR3: CASSLSRTGVRTYEQYF
size: NA; D: NA; J: TRBJ1-1; V: TRBV18; DNA: TGTGCCAGCTCACGAGGGGGACCATGGGAAGCTTTCTTT; CDR3: CASSRGGPWEAFF
size: NA; D: TRBD1; J: TRBJ1-2; V: TRBV27; DNA: TGTGCCAGCAGTTTAGGTATCGGACAGGGAGCATTGTCTCGATTAGCTAACTATGGCTACACCTTC; CDR3: CASSLGIGQGALSRLANYGYTF
size: NA; D: NA; J: TRBJ2-7; V: TRBV19; DNA: TGTGCCAGTAGTATTTCGGGAGCAGGGGCCCTCTACGAGCAGTACTTC; CDR3: CASSISGAGALYEQYF
size: NA; D: TRBD2; J: TRBJ2-3; V: TRBV7-9; DNA: TGTGCCAGCAGCCCTAGCGGGAGAGGGCCAGATACGCAGTATTTT; CDR3: CASSPSGRGPDTQYF
size: NA; D: TRBD1; J: TRBJ2-3; V: TRBV25-1; DNA: TGTGCCAGCAGTCGACAGGGGACAGATACGCAGTATTTT; CDR3: CASSRQGTDTQYF
size: NA; D: NA; J: TRBJ2-7; V: TRBV5-4; DNA: TGTGCCAGCAGCTTGGGGGGCAGGGAACTTTGGTCGTACGAGCAGTACTTC; CDR3: CASSLGGRELWSYEQYF
size: NA; D: NA; J: TRBJ2-1; V: TRBV28; DNA: TGTGCCAGCAGGGGTCTTCTGCCTCGATCCTACAATGAGCAGTTCTTC; CDR3: CASRGLLPRSYNEQFF
size: NA; D: NA; J: TRBJ1-2; V: TRBV25-1; DNA: TGTGCCAGCAGTGAATTTGAGGGAGGAGGTGGCTACACCTTC; CDR3: CASSEFEGGGGYTF
size: NA; D: NA; J: TRBJ2-1; V: TRBV5-4; DNA: TGTGCCAGCACCAAGGGGACCTACAATGAGCAGTTCTTC; CDR3: CASTKGTYNEQFF
size: NA; D: NA; J: TRBJ1-1; V: TRBV5-1; DNA: TGCGCCAGCAGCGGGAGAGGGTTGCCCAACACTGAAGCTTTCTTT; CDR3: CASSGRGLPNTEAFF
size: NA; D: NA; J: TRBJ1-3; V: TRBV7-3; DNA: TGTGCCAGCAGCTTAACAGGACAGCTCTCTGGAAACACCATATATTTT; CDR3: CASSLTGQLSGNTIYF
size: NA; D: TRBD1; J: TRBJ1-2; V: TRBV5-6; DNA: TGTGCCAGCAGCTTAGGACAGGGGGCCAGGGGCTACACCTTC; CDR3: CASSLGQGARGYTF
size: NA; D: NA; J: TRBJ1-2; V: TRBV10-3; DNA: TGTGCCATCAGTGAGGCCGGGACGGAGGCCTACTATGGCTACACCTTC; CDR3: CAISEAGTEAYYGYTF
size: NA; D: NA; J: TRBJ2-2; V: TRBV7-6; DNA: TGTGCCAGCAGCTTAGGCAGGGGCGCCGGGGAGCTGTTTTTT; CDR3: CASSLGRGAGELFF
size: NA; D: TRBD1; J: TRBJ2-3; V: TRBV7-9; DNA: TGTGCCAGCAGCAGACCCGGTGGGACAGGGGAGGGGAGACATACGCAGTATTTT; CDR3: CASSRPGGTGEGRHTQYF
size: NA; D: NA; J: TRBJ2-5; V: TRBV5-4; DNA: TGTGCCAGCAGCACCCGGACAGAAGGAGAGACCCAGTACTTC; CDR3: CASSTRTEGETQYF
size: NA; D: TRBD1; J: TRBJ2-3; V: TRBV18; DNA: TGTGCCAGCTCCGAGACAGGGAACGCAGATACGCAGTATTTT; CDR3: CASSETGNADTQYF
size: NA; D: NA; J: TRBJ2-5; V: TRBV6-1; DNA: TGTGCCAGCAGTAAGGGGGGGGAGACCCAGTACTTC; CDR3: CASSKGGETQYF
size: NA; D: NA; J: TRBJ1-1; V: TRBV2; DNA: TGTGCCAGCAGTTACAGGGTTACTGAAGCTTTCTTT; CDR3: CASSYRVTEAFF
size: NA; D: NA; J: TRBJ2-1; V: TRBV6-1; DNA: TGTGCCAGCAGGCAAAATGAGCAGTTCTTC; CDR3: CASRQNEQFF
size: NA; D: TRBD1; J: TRBJ2-7; V: TRBV9; DNA: TGTGCCAGCAGCGTTGGGACAGGGGCACCCTACGAGCAGTACTTC; CDR3: CASSVGTGAPYEQYF
size: NA; D: TRBD2; J: TRBJ2-7; V: TRBV29-1; DNA: TGCAGCGCTCGAATTTTAGCGGGAGGCCTCGTCTACGAGCAGTACTTC; CDR3: CSARILAGGLVYEQYF
size: NA; D: TRBD2; J: TRBJ2-7; V: TRBV4-3; DNA: TGCGCCAGCAGCCATGACCGGGGACTAGCCTACGAGCAGTACTTC; CDR3: CASSHDRGLAYEQYF
size: NA; D: NA; J: TRBJ1-1; V: TRBV5-1; DNA: TGCGCCAGCACCCAAGGGGGGGACACTGAAGCTTTCTTT; CDR3: CASTQGGDTEAFF
size: NA; D: NA; J: TRBJ2-7; V: TRBV7-2; DNA: TGTGCCAGCAGCTTAGCGGCTACCTACGAGCAGTACTTC; CDR3: CASSLAATYEQYF
size: once; D: TRBD2; J: TRBJ2-5; V: TRBV5-1; DNA: TGCGCCAGCAGCTTGGTGTTAGCGGGAAGGGGAGCACAAGAGACCCAGTACTTC; CDR3: CASSLVLAGRGAQETQYF
size: NA; D: NA; J: TRBJ2-1; V: TRBV20-1; DNA: TGCAGTGCTAGAATGACCAATGAGCAGTTCTTC; CDR3: CSARMTNEQFF
size: NA; D: TRBD1; J: TRBJ2-7; V: TRBV28; DNA: TGTGCCAGCAGTTTATACCGGGACAGACTCTACGAGCAGTACTTC; CDR3: CASSLYRDRLYEQYF
size: NA; D: TRBD1; J: TRBJ1-4; V: TRBV28; DNA: TGTGCCAGCAGGACACAGGGGGCGCTTGAAAAACTGTTTTTT; CDR3: CASRTQGALEKLFF
size: NA; D: TRBD2; J: TRBJ2-2; V: TRBV5-1; DNA: TGCGCCAGCAGCTTGGTAGCGGGAGGGCCGAAGGGGGACACCGGGGAGCTGTTTTTT; CDR3: CASSLVAGGPKGDTGELFF
size: NA; D: TRBD1; J: TRBJ2-7; V: TRBV7-9; DNA: TGTGCCAGCAGCTCCAGGGGGCGGCTTACCTACGAGCAGTACTTC; CDR3: CASSSRGRLTYEQYF
size: NA; D: NA; J: TRBJ2-1; V: TRBV7-8; DNA: TGTGCCAGCAGCTTGAGGGGGTTTATCTACAATGAGCAGTTCTTC; CDR3: CASSLRGFIYNEQFF
size: NA; D: TRBD1; J: TRBJ2-4; V: TRBV9; DNA: TGTGCCAGCAGCGAGGGGGCCCGGAACATTCAGTACTTC; CDR3: CASSEGARNIQYF
size: NA; D: NA; J: TRBJ1-1; V: TRBV7-8; DNA: TGTGCCAGCAGCTCGAAGATGGACACTGAAGCTTTCTTT; CDR3: CASSSKMDTEAFF
size: once; D: NA; J: TRBJ2-7; V: TRBV11-3; DNA: TGTGCCAGCAGCTTAGAACAGGGCGGCGAGCAGTACTTC; CDR3: CASSLEQGGEQYF
size: NA; D: NA; J: TRBJ2-7; V: TRBV4-2; DNA: TGTGCCAGCAGCCAAGTGGCTTCCGCGTCCTACGAGCAGTACTTC; CDR3: CASSQVASASYEQYF
size: NA; D: NA; J: TRBJ1-1; V: TRBV10-2; DNA: TGCGCCAGCAGTGAGCTGGGGCGGAACACTGAAGCTTTCTTT; CDR3: CASSELGRNTEAFF
size: NA; D: NA; J: TRBJ1-1; V: TRBV2; DNA: TGTGCCAGCAGTTCCCCGGGGGGGCAGGGGAACACTGAAGCTTTCTTT; CDR3: CASSSPGGQGNTEAFF
size: NA; D: TRBD1; J: TRBJ2-4; V: TRBV28; DNA: TGTGCCAGCAGTCTAACGACAGGGGGAAGGAACATTCAGTACTTC; CDR3: CASSLTTGGRNIQYF
size: NA; D: TRBD1; J: TRBJ1-5; V: TRBV28; DNA: TGTGCCAGCAGTCCAGGGGGCAATAGCAATCAGCCCCAGCATTTT; CDR3: CASSPGGNSNQPQHF
size: NA; D: NA; J: TRBJ2-3; V: TRBV7-9; DNA: TGTGCCAGCAGCCAAGTACAGGGTCAGACAGATACGCAGTATTTT; CDR3: CASSQVQGQTDTQYF
size: NA; D: NA; J: TRBJ1-3; V: TRBV11-2; DNA: TGTGCCAGCAGCTTGAACAGGGTTGGAAACACCATATATTTT; CDR3: CASSLNRVGNTIYF
size: NA; D: NA; J: TRBJ2-7; V: TRBV28; DNA: TGTGCCACCACCGGAGAGGGGAGGGAGCAGTACTTC; CDR3: CATTGEGREQYF
size: NA; D: NA; J: TRBJ2-2; V: TRBV28; DNA: TGTGCCAGCAGTTTAGTAGGGAAGGGAGCCGGGGAGCTGTTTTTT; CDR3: CASSLVGKGAGELFF
size: once; D: NA; J: TRBJ2-2; V: TRBV14; DNA: TGTGCCAGCAGCCTCCTTAGCACCGGGGAGCTGTTTTTT; CDR3: CASSLLSTGELFF
size: NA; D: NA; J: TRBJ2-3; V: TRBV4-3; DNA: TGCGCCAGCAGCCAGGACCAGGGCGATACGCAGTATTTT; CDR3: CASSQDQGDTQYF
size: NA; D: TRBD2; J: TRBJ2-3; V: TRBV19; DNA: TGTGCCAGTAGTATACGGCTAGCGGGAGTCGCGAGCACAGATACGCAGTATTTT; CDR3: CASSIRLAGVASTDTQYF
size: NA; D: TRBD2; J: TRBJ2-3; V: TRBV18; DNA: TGTGCCAGCTCACCCGGAGCGGGAGGGCCAGATACGCAGTATTTT; CDR3: CASSPGAGGPDTQYF
size: NA; D: NA; J: TRBJ1-2; V: TRBV7-3; DNA: TGTGCCAGCAGCTCGCAGCAGGGATATGGCTACACCTTC; CDR3: CASSSQQGYGYTF
size: NA; D: NA; J: TRBJ2-6; V: TRBV7-8; DNA: TGTGCCAGCAGCTTAGAAGCCAGCGGTCCCGTCCTGACTTTC; CDR3: CASSLEASGPVLTF
size: NA; D: TRBD1; J: TRBJ1-5; V: TRBV7-6; DNA: TGTGCCAGCAGCTTAAATCAGGGGGGATTAAGCAATCAGCCCCAGCATTTT; CDR3: CASSLNQGGLSNQPQHF